A single sample is the source of the 2 T cell receptor beta chains below, sequenced in a study of CD8 T cells in Susac syndrome. Reverse transcription of about 0.5 to 1 ug RNA was carried out with random hexamers. TCRdb reprocessed the immunoSEQ multiplex PCR reads with MiXCR, giving one entry per CDR3 protein. The profile shows 250,000 to 300,000 distinct CDR3 sequences, over 75% of them singletons. The sample comprised CD8+ T cells from PBMCs. The source of these receptors is a human donor with multiple sclerosis.

The V call is TRBV12-5, the J call TRBJ2-5; no clear D. Deletions cut 2 bases from V and 5 bases from J, with 3 bases between. The CDR3 runs 11 residues. Germline loops: CDR1 LGHNT, CDR2 FRNRAP. The CDR3 nucleotides are TGTGCTAGTGGTTTGTTCGAGACCCAGTACTTC. Translated: CASGLFETQYF.

The table lists this clonotype with a few counts. The V gene is TRBV27, the J gene TRBJ2-3, with TRBD2 matching over 14 bases. The CDR3 covers 16 residues. Germline CDR1 MNHEY, CDR2 SMNVEV (reference sequence). V shed 5 bases, J shed 4 bases, and the junction held 5 bases outside the gene matches. The CDR3 DNA reads TGTGCCAGCAGTATCGGGACTAGCGGGAGCTCAGATACGCAGTATTTT. Residues: CASSIGTSGSSDTQYF.